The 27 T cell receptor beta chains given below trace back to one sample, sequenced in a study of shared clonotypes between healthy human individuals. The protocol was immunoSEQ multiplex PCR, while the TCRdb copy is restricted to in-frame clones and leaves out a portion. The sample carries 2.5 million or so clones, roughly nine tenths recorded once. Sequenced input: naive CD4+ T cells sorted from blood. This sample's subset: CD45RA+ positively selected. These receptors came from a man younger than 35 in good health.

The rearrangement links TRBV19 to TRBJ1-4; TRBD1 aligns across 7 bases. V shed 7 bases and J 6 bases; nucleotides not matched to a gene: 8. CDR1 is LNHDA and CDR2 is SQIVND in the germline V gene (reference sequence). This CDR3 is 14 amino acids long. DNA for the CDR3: TGTGCCAGTACCACGACAGGGATCGATGAAAAACTGTTTTTT. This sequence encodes CASTTTGIDEKLFF.

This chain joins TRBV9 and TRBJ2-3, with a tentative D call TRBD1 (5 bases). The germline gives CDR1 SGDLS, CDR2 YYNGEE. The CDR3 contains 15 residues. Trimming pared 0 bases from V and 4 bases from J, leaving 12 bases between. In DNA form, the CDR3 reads TGTGCCAGCAGCGTAGGACCTGGGGCCCCAGATACGCAGTATTTT. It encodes CASSVGPGAPDTQYF.

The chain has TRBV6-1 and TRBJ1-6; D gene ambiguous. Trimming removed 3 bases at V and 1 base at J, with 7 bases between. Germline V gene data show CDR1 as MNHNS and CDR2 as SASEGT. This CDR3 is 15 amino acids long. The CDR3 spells CASSDGESYNSPLHF. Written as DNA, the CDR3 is TGTGCCAGCAGTGACGGGGAGTCCTATAATTCACCCCTCCACTTT.

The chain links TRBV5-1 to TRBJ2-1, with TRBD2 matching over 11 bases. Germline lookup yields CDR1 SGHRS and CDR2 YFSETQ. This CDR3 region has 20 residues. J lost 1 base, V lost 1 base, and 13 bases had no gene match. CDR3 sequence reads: CASSLLQGLAGRASYNEQFF. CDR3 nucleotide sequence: TGCGCCAGCAGCTTGCTTCAAGGACTAGCGGGTCGGGCGTCCTACAATGAGCAGTTCTTC.

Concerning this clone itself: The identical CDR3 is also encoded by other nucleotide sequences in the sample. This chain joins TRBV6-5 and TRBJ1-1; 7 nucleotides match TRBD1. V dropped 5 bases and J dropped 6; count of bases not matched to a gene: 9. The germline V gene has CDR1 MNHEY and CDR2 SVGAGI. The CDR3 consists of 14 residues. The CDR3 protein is CASSPRQGTSEAFF. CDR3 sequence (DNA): TGTGCCAGCAGTCCACGACAGGGAACATCTGAAGCTTTCTTT.

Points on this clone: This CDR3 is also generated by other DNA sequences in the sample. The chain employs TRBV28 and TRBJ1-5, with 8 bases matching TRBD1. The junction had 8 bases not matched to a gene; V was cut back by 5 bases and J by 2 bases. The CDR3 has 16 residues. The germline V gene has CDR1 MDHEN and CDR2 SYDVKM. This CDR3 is CASSPRTGSGNQPQHF. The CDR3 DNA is TGTGCCAGCAGTCCCCGGACAGGGAGTGGCAATCAGCCCCAGCATTTT. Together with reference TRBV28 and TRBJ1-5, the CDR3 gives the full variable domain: DVKVTQSSRYLVKRTGEKVFLECVQDMDHENMFWYRQDPGLGLRLIYFSYDVKMKEKGDIPEGYSVSREKKERFSLILESASTNQTSMYLCASSPRTGSGNQPQHFGDGTRLSIL.

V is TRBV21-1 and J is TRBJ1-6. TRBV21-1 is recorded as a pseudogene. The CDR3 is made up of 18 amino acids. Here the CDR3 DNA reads TGTGCCAGCAGCAAAGCGCTTTTTGGAACAGCGAATAATTCACCCCTCCACTTT. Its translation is CASSKALFGTANNSPLHF.

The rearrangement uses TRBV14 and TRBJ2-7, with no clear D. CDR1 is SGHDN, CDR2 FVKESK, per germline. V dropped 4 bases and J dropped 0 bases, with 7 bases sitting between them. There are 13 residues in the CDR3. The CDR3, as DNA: TGTGCCAGCAGCCCGTGGGTCTCCTACGAGCAGTACTTC. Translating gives CASSPWVSYEQYF.

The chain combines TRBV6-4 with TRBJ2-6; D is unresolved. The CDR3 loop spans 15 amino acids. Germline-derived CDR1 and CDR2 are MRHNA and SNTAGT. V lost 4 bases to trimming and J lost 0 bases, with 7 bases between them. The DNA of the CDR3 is TGTGCCAGCAGTGCCTTTGACTCTGGGGCCAACGTCCTGACTTTC. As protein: CASSAFDSGANVLTF.

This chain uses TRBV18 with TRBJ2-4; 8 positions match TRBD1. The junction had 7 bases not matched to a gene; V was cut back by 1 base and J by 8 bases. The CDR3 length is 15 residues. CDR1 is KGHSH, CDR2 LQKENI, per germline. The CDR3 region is CASSPLLGQGDIQYF. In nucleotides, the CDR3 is TGTGCCAGCTCACCACTCCTTGGACAGGGCGACATTCAGTACTTC.

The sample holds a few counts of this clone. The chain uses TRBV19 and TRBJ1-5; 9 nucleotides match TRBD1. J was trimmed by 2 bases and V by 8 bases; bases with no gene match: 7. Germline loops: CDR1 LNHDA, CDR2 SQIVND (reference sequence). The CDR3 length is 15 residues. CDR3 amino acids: CASRDRDWGNQPQHF. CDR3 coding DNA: TGTGCCAGTCGGGACAGGGACTGGGGCAATCAGCCCCAGCATTTT.

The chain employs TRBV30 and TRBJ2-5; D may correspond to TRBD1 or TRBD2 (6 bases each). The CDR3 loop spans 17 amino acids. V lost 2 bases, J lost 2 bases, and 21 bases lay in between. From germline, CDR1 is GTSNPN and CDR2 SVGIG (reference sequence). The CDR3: CAWSRGRPTYFQETQYF. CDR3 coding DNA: TGTGCCTGGAGTAGGGGGAGGCCAACGTACTTTCAAGAGACCCAGTACTTC.

The CDR3 here is CASSPTPDRSGGYTF. The CDR3 DNA follows: TGTGCCAGCAGTCCCACACCCGACAGGTCAGGGGGCTACACCTTC. The chain has TRBV2 and TRBJ1-2; D might be TRBD1 (6 bases). Germline CDR1 reads SNHLY; CDR2 reads FYNNEI. The V end was cut by 5 bases, the J end by 8 bases, with 21 bases between. This CDR3 comprises 15 residues.

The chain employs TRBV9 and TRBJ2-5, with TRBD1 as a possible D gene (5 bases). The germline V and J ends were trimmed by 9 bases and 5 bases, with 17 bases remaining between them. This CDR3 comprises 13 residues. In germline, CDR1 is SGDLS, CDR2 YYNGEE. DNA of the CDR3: TGTGCCACTGTGGGGCTCCCCAGCGAGACCCAGTACTTC. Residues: CATVGLPSETQYF.

Here the CDR3 reads CASSSASAQPQHF. CDR3 bases: TGTGCCAGCAGCTCCGCTTCGGCACAGCCCCAGCATTTT. The genes are TRBV28 and TRBJ1-5, with D hard to call. Germline CDR1 reads MDHEN; CDR2 reads SYDVKM. Trimming cost V 6 bases and J 7 bases, with 13 bases left between them. The CDR3 length is 13 residues.

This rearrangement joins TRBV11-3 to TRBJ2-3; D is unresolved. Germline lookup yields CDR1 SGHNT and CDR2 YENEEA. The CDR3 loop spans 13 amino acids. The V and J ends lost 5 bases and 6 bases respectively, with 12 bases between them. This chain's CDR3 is CASSPRFSDTQYF. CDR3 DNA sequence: TGTGCCAGCAGCCCCCGGTTCTCCGATACGCAGTATTTT.

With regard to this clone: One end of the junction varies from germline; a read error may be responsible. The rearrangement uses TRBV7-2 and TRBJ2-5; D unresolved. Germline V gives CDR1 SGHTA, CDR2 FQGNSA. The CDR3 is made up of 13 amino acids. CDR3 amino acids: CVSTQQSGETQYF. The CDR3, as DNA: TGTGTCAGCACCCAGCAGTCAGGAGAGACCCAGTACTTC.

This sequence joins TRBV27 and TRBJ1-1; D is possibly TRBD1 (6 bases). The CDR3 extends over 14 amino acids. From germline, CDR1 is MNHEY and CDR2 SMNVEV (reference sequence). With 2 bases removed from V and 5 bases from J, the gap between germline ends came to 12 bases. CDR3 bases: TGTGCCAGCAGTTTAGAAGGGGGGTATACTGAAGCTTTCTTT. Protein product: CASSLEGGYTEAFF.

The CDR3 region has the DNA TGTGCCAGCAGTGTCCTAGCGGGGGAAGACACAGATACGCAGTATTTT. It translates to CASSVLAGEDTDTQYF. V usage is TRBV6-4 and J usage is TRBJ2-3, with TRBD2 matching 10 bases. This CDR3 is 16 amino acids long. Germline values: CDR1 MRHNA, CDR2 SNTAGT. V trimming: 4 bases; J trimming: 2 bases; junction bases outside the gene matches: 6.

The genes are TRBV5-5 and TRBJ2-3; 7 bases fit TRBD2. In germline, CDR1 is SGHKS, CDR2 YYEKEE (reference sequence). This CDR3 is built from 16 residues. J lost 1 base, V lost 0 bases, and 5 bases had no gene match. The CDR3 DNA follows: TGTGCCAGCAGCTTGGCCCAGGGAGGGGGCACAGATACGCAGTATTTT. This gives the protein CASSLAQGGGTDTQYF.

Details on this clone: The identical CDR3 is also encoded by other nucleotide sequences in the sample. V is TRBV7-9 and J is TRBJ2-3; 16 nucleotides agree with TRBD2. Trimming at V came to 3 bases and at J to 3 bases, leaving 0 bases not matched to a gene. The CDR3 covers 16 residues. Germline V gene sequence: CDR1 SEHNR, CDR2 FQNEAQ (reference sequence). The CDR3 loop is CASSLGLAGGTDTQYF. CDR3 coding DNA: TGTGCCAGCAGCTTGGGACTAGCGGGGGGGACAGATACGCAGTATTTT.

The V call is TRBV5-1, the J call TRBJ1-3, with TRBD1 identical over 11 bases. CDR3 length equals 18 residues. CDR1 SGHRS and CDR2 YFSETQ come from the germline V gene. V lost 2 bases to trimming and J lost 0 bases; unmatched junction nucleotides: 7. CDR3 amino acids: CASSFNSGTGGSGNTIYF. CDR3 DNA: TGCGCCAGCAGCTTTAACTCCGGGACAGGGGGCTCTGGAAACACCATATATTTT.

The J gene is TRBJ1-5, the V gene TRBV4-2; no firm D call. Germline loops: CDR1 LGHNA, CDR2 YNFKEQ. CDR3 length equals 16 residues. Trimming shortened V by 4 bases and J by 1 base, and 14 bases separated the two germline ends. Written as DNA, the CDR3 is TGTGCCAGCAGCCCCGAACCGACGGTAAGCAATCAGCCCCAGCATTTT. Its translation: CASSPEPTVSNQPQHF.

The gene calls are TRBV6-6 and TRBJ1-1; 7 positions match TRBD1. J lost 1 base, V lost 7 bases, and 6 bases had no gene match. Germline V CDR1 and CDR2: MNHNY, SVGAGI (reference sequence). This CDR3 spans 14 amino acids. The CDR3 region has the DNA TGTGCCAGCACCCCAAGGACAGGGAACACTGAAGCTTTCTTT. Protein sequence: CASTPRTGNTEAFF.

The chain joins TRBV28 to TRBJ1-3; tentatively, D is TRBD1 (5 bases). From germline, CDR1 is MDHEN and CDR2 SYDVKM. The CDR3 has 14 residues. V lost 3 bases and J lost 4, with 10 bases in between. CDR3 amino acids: CASSFQGTGNTIYF. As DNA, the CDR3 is TGTGCCAGCAGTTTTCAAGGGACCGGAAACACCATATATTTT. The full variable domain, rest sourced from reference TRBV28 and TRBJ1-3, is DVKVTQSSRYLVKRTGEKVFLECVQDMDHENMFWYRQDPGLGLRLIYFSYDVKMKEKGDIPEGYSVSREKKERFSLILESASTNQTSMYLCASSFQGTGNTIYFGEGSWLTVV.

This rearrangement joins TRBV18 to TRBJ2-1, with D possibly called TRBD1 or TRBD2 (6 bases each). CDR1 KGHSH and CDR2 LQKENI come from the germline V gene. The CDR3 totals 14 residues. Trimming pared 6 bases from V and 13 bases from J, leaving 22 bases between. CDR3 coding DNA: TGTGCCAGCTCCCCAAATGCTTACAGGGAGGAACAGTTCTTC. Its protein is CASSPNAYREEQFF.

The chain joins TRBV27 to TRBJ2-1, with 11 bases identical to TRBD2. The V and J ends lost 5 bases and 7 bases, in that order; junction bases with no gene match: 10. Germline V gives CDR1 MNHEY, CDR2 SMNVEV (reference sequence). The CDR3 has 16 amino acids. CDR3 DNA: TGTGCCAGCAGTGGGCTTAGCGGGGGGGCCAAGAATGAGCAGTTCTTC. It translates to CASSGLSGGAKNEQFF.